This T cell receptor beta chain was identified during a study of brain T cells in children with intractable seizures. Profiling relied on immunoSEQ multiplex PCR, and the TCRdb table lists in-frame clones only, not all of them. The data hold about 340,000 clones, with approximately 93% observed a single time. Time point meaning: blood from clinic visit 5 months post-surgery; TSC patient then seizure free. Before surgery, patients took at least one anti-epileptic drug. Trimming took off 3 bases at V and 5 bases at J, with 14 bases between the two ends. The germline V gene has CDR1 LNHDA and CDR2 SQIVND (reference sequence). The CDR3 is made up of 14 amino acids.

The source of this sequence is a boy younger than two with tuberous sclerosis and intractable seizures. The material sequenced was peripheral blood, taken less than 6 months after surgery. The genes are TRBV19 and TRBJ2-7; D is unclear. The CDR3 spells CASSIRSVSHEQYF. The CDR3 region has the DNA TGTGCCAGTAGTATTCGGAGCGTTTCGCACGAGCAGTACTTC.